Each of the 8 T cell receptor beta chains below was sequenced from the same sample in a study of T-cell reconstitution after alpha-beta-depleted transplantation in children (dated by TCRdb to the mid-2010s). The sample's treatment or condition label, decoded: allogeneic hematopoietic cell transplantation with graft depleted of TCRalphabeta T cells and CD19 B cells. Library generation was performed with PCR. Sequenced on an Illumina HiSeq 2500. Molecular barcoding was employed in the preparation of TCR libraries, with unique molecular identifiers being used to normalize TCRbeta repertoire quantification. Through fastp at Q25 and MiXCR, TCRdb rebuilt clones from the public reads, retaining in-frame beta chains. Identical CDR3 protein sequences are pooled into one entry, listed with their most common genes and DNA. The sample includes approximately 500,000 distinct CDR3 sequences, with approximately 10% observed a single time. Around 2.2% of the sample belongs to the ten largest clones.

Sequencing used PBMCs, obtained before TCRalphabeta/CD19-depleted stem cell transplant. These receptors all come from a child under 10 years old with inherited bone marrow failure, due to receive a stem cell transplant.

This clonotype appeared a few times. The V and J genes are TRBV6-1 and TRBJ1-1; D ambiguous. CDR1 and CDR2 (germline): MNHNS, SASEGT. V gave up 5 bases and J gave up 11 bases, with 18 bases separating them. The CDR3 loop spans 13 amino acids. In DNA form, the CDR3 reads TGTGCCAGCAGTCCCGAATTCCCCTTGGGGGCTTTCTTT. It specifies CASSPEFPLGAFF.

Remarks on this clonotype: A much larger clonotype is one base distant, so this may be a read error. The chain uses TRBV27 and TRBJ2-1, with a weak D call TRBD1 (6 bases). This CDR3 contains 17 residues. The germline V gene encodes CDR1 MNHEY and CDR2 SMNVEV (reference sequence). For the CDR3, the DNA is TGTGCCAGCAGTTTCCGTCACTGGGACATGGCCCACAATGGGCAGTTCTTC. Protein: CASSFRHWDMAHNGQFF.

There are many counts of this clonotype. The DNA of the CDR3 is TGTGCCAGCAGGTGGGACACGAACACCGGGGAGCTGTTTTTT. It specifies CASRWDTNTGELFF. The chain is built from TRBV12-3 or TRBV12-4 and TRBJ2-2; the D gene is possibly TRBD1 (6 bases). The CDR3 runs to 14 residues. Trimming took off 6 bases at V and 0 bases at J, with 8 bases between the two ends.

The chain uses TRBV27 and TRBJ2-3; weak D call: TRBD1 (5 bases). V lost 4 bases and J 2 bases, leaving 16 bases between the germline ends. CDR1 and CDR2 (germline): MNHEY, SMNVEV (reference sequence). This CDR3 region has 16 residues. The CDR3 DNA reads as TGTGCCAGCAGTTCAACCAGGACATATTTCACAGATACGCAGTATTTT. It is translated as CASSSTRTYFTDTQYF.

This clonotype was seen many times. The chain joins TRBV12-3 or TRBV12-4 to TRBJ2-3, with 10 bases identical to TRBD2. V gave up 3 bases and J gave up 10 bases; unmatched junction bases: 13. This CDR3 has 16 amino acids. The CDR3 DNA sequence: TGTGCCAGCAGTTTGGCTGCTAGCGGGAGTGGGGAGGCGCAGTATTTT. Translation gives CASSLAASGSGEAQYF.

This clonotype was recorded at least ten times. The CDR3 reads CASSQAPTSGPYNEQFF. CDR3 coding DNA: TGCGCCAGCAGCCAAGCCCCGACTAGCGGTCCCTACAATGAGCAGTTCTTC. The chain is built from TRBV4-3 and TRBJ2-1; 9 nucleotides agree with TRBD2. Germline V gene sequence: CDR1 LGHNA, CDR2 YSLEER. The length of the CDR3 is 17 residues. After removal of 1 base from V and 2 bases from J, the junction contained 6 bases not matched to a gene.

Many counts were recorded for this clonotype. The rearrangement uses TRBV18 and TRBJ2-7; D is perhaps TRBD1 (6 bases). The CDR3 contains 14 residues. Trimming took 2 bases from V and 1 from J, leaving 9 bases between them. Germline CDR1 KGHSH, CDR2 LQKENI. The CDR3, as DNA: TGTGCCAGCTCACCAGCTGGACAGTCCTACGAGCAGTACTTC. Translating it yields CASSPAGQSYEQYF.

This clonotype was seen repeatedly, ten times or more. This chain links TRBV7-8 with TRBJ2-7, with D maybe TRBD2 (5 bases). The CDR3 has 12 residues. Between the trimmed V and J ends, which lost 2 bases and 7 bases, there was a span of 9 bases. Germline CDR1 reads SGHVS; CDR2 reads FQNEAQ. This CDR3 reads CASSLTREEQYF. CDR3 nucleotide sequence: TGTGCCAGCAGCTTAACACGGGAAGAGCAGTACTTC. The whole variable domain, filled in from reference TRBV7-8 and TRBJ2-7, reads GAGVSQSPRYKVAKRGQDVALRCDPISGHVSLFWYQQALGQGPEFLTYFQNEAQLDKSGLPSDRFFAERPEGSVSTLKIQRTQQEDSAVYLCASSLTREEQYFGPGTRLTVT.